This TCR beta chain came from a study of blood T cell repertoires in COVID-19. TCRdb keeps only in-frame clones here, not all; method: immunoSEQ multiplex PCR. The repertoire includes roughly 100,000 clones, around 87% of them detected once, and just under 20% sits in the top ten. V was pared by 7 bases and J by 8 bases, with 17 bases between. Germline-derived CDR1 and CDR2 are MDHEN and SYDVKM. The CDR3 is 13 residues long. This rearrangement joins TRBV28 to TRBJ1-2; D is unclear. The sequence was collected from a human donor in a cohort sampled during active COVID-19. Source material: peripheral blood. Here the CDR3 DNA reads TGTGCCAGCATTACGACGGATCGAGGGGGCTACACCTTC. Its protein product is CASITTDRGGYTF.